The 9 T cell receptor beta chains below come from one sample, sequenced in a study of neoadjuvant anti-PD-1 for oral cavity cancer. Profiling relied on immunoSEQ multiplex PCR, and the TCRdb table lists in-frame clones only, not all of them. Counted here are around 17,000 clones, less than 80% occurring once; the ten biggest clones make up 2.5% to 3%. Specimen: PBMCs, collected before nivolumab (anti-PD-1) treatment. These receptor sequences come from a person aged 40-85 years with oral cavity squamous cell carcinoma.

The chain couples TRBV6-1 to TRBJ1-2; 7 bases match TRBD1. This CDR3 has 15 amino acids. The V gene's germline CDR1 is MNHNS and CDR2 SASEGT. V shed 4 bases and J 4 bases; nucleotides not matched to a gene: 9. CDR3 protein: CASSGPGTDLYGYTF. CDR3 sequence (DNA): TGTGCCAGCAGTGGACCCGGGACAGACCTCTATGGCTACACCTTC.

This clone occurred a few times. V usage is TRBV10-1 and J usage is TRBJ2-2; 11 positions match TRBD2. V was clipped by 2 bases and J by 1 base; unmatched bases: 3. CDR1 and CDR2 from the germline V gene are WNHNN and SYGVQD (reference sequence). The CDR3 has 17 residues. In nucleotides, the CDR3 is TGCGCCAGCAGTGAGAGAGGACTAGCGGGGAACACCGGGGAGCTGTTTTTT. It codes for CASSERGLAGNTGELFF.

The rearrangement uses TRBV13 and TRBJ2-1; unclear D gene. The CDR3 consists of 13 residues. The germline gives CDR1 PRHDT, CDR2 FYEKMQ (reference sequence). Trimming took off 5 bases at V and 6 bases at J, with 11 bases between the two ends. Here the CDR3 DNA reads TGTGCCAGCAGCCCCATCGGTGGCAATGAGCAGTTCTTC. Its protein product is CASSPIGGNEQFF.

This rearrangement joins TRBV6-5 to TRBJ2-2; D remains ambiguous. Germline V gives CDR1 MNHEY, CDR2 SVGAGI. CDR3 size: 13 residues. V was cut by 1 base and J by 4 bases, with 4 bases left in between. The CDR3: CASSYWGTGELFF. The CDR3 bases are TGTGCCAGCAGTTACTGGGGCACCGGGGAGCTGTTTTTT.

V and J are TRBV19 and TRBJ2-3; D is unclear. Germline CDR1 reads LNHDA; CDR2 reads SQIVND (reference sequence). This CDR3 is built from 16 residues. V lost 1 base and J lost 5, with 16 bases in between. DNA of the CDR3: TGTGCCAGTAGTATAGGGGTAGGGATTGATGGAGATACGCAGTATTTT. As protein: CASSIGVGIDGDTQYF.

This rearrangement joins TRBV11-3 to TRBJ2-2; no clear D gene. CDR1 is SGHNT and CDR2 is YENEEA in the germline V gene. Trimming shortened V by 5 bases and J by 5 bases, and 6 bases separated the two germline ends. The CDR3 is 12 residues long. For the CDR3, the DNA is TGTGCCAGCAGCGAACAGACCGGGGAGCTGTTTTTT. Translating it yields CASSEQTGELFF.

The CDR3 reads CASSLGLAGGPGYQETQYF. The CDR3, as DNA: TGCGCCAGCAGCTTGGGACTAGCGGGAGGGCCGGGATATCAAGAGACCCAGTACTTC. The rearrangement uses TRBV5-1 and TRBJ2-5; 14 bases agree with TRBD2. This CDR3 has 19 residues. Germline V gene lookup returns CDR1 SGHRS and CDR2 YFSETQ. The J segment lost 2 bases and the V segment lost 0 bases, leaving 9 bases of the junction unmatched.

The genes are TRBV19 and TRBJ2-5; either TRBD1 or TRBD2 may fit D (5 bases each). The V and J ends lost 7 bases and 9 bases respectively, with 12 bases between them. Germline V CDR1 and CDR2: LNHDA, SQIVND (reference sequence). This CDR3 contains 11 residues. CDR3 amino acids: CASKSLGAQYF. CDR3 in DNA: TGTGCCAGTAAGAGCCTGGGGGCCCAGTACTTC. The whole variable domain, filled in from reference TRBV19 and TRBJ2-5, reads DGGITQSPKYLFRKEGQNVTLSCEQNLNHDAMYWYRQDPGQGLRLIYYSQIVNDFQKGDIAEGYSVSREKKESFPLTVTSAQKNPTAFYLCASKSLGAQYFGPGTRLLVL.

The DNA for the CDR3 is TGCGCCAGCAGCCAAGATCGGACCCTAGCGGAGAGCACAGATACGCAGTATTTT. Translation: CASSQDRTLAESTDTQYF. The chain carries TRBV4-1 and TRBJ2-3; TRBD2 matches 7 bases. The germline CDR1 and CDR2 sequences are MGHRA and YSYEKL. This CDR3 region has 18 residues. The J segment lost 0 bases and the V segment lost 0 bases, leaving 9 bases of the junction unmatched.